This T cell receptor (beta chain) derives from a study of blood T cell repertoires in COVID-19. The overall study: There were acute and convalescent COVID-19 samples, and they came from the United States, Italy and Spain. The analysed material was cDNA or gDNA that came from T cells, B-cell-depleted T cells, or PBMCs.

The J segment lost 6 bases and the V segment lost 0 bases, leaving 2 bases of the junction unmatched. CDR3 length: 13 residues. Germline loops: CDR1 SGDLS, CDR2 YYNGEE. In the original workflow: From reference gene primer amplification, estimates of nucleated cell counts were derived. Data came from immunoSEQ multiplex PCR; TCRdb stores just in-frame clones and leaves some out. V, J and clone size were drawn from that table, and D and trimming were deduced from the DNA. The data hold 45,000 to 55,000 clones, with 80% to 90% observed a single time. The chain combines TRBV9 with TRBJ2-5; 7 positions agree with TRBD2. The sequencing input was peripheral blood. This clonotype originated in a human donor in a cohort sampled during active COVID-19. CDR3 loop: CASSVGSGKTQYF. CDR3 DNA sequence: TGTGCCAGCAGCGTAGGGAGCGGGAAGACCCAGTACTTC.